These 27 T cell receptor beta chains originate from one sample sequenced in a study of T cell repertoires in cytomegalovirus infection (dated by TCRdb to the late 2010s). No antigens are known for them. The treatment or condition label here, explained by the study, means: in vitro stimulation with specific CMV peptide epitopes to enrich CMV-specific T cells. Instrument on record: Illumina HiSeq 1500. TCRdb reprocessing: public reads trimmed at Q25 with fastp, clones called with MiXCR, in-frame beta chains kept. Each CDR3 protein gets just one entry, which takes the most common genes and DNA from the rows behind it. The sample has 700,000 to 950,000 distinct CDR3 sequences on record, approximately 32% of them singletons. Of the sample, approximately 13% is held by the ten largest clones. The sequencing here drew on cultured CD8+ T cells from PBMCs, taken from culture after CMV antigen stimulation. The receptor set was obtained from a human donor in good health (CMV status not recorded). Some clones in this sample may be carry-over from other donors' samples.

V gene TRBV27 combines with J gene TRBJ1-4; no clear D gene. Germline CDR1 is MNHEY and CDR2 is SMNVEV (reference sequence). Trimming stripped 7 bases from V and 8 bases from J, with 11 bases between. The CDR3 length is 12 residues. The CDR3 nucleotides are TGTGCCAGCACTGGCCGCGGGGAAAAACTGTTTTTT. Its translation is CASTGRGEKLFF.

The V gene is TRBV28, the J gene TRBJ2-7; D unclear. The germline CDR1 and CDR2 sequences are MDHEN and SYDVKM. The CDR3 is 17 residues long. Trimming cost V 6 bases and J 0 bases, with 21 bases left between them. DNA for the CDR3: TGTGCCAGCAGCGACAATAGGTCGGGCGGCCGCTCCTACGAGCAGTACGTC. Translating gives CASSDNRSGGRSYEQYV.

Concerning this clonotype itself: This may be a read error, as it is one base from a much larger clone. The V and J genes are TRBV7-2 and TRBJ2-3; the match to TRBD2 covers 12 bases. V lost 5 bases and J lost 5; bases outside the gene matches: 5. CDR1 is SGHTA, CDR2 FQGNSA, per germline. This CDR3 spans 15 amino acids. CDR3 amino acids: CASSRSSGGVDTQYF. The CDR3 bases are TGTGCCAGCAGCAGGTCTAGCGGGGGGGTAGATACGCAGTATTTT.

This chain links TRBV7-2 with TRBJ2-7; possible D gene TRBD1, 5 bases. The CDR3 has 14 residues. Germline lookup yields CDR1 SGHTA and CDR2 FQGNSA. The CDR3 DNA sequence: TGTGTCAGCAGCTTAGATAACAGGTCCTACGAGCAGTACGTC. Encoded protein: CVSSLDNRSYEQYV.

This clonotype was picked up a small number of times. V and J are TRBV12-3 or TRBV12-4 and TRBJ2-3; TRBD2 is a possible D gene (7 bases). This CDR3 region has 15 residues. V lost 4 bases and J lost 1, with 12 bases in between. In DNA, the CDR3 is TGTGCCAGCAGTTGGGGGGGGGCCGGCACAGATACGCAGTATTTT. Its protein is CASSWGGAGTDTQYF.

A few counts support this clonotype. The chain combines TRBV5-1 with TRBJ1-4; possible D gene TRBD1, 5 bases. The CDR3 contains 19 residues. Germline V CDR1 and CDR2: SGHRS, YFSETQ. V was shortened by 0 bases and J by 0 bases, with 18 bases between the two germline ends. CDR3 sequence (DNA): TGCGCCAGCAGCTTGGGGCAGGGAGGTCGAAGGGCAACTAATGAAAAACTGTTTTTT. The encoded protein is CASSLGQGGRRATNEKLFF.

Comment on this clonotype: This may arise from a read error, as a much more abundant clone is one base away. J is TRBJ2-1 and V is TRBV7-6, with D perhaps TRBD1 (5 bases). The ends were cut back, 2 bases at V and 12 bases at J, with 17 bases in the middle. Germline V CDR1 and CDR2: SGHVS, FNYEAQ. The CDR3 totals 14 residues. The CDR3 here is CASSLSVAGLGQFF. The CDR3 bases are TGTGCCAGCAGCTTATCCGTTGCAGGGCTTGGGCAGTTCTTC. Together with reference TRBV7-6 and TRBJ2-1, the CDR3 gives the full variable domain: GAGVSQSPRYKVTKRGQDVALRCDPISGHVSLYWYRQALGQGPEFLTYFNYEAQQDKSGLPNDRFSAERPEGSISTLTIQRTEQRDSAMYRCASSLSVAGLGQFFGPGTRLTVL.

This CDR3 is CASSYLGTGGAQTQYF. The CDR3 DNA reads as TGTGCCAGCAGTTATCTTGGGACAGGGGGCGCTCAGACCCAGTACTTC. The chain uses TRBV27 and TRBJ2-5, with 12 nucleotides matching TRBD1. Trimming removed 4 bases from V and 6 bases from J; junction bases left unmatched: 9. The germline V gene encodes CDR1 MNHEY and CDR2 SMNVEV (reference sequence). The CDR3 consists of 16 residues.

The sample holds many counts of this clonotype. This rearrangement joins TRBV7-6 to TRBJ2-5, with unresolved D. The CDR3 is made up of 14 amino acids. Germline-derived CDR1 and CDR2 are SGHVS and FNYEAQ. Trimming left V 1 base short and J 2 bases short, with 8 bases between. Written as DNA, the CDR3 is TGTGCCAGCAGCTTAGAGGCGGAGCAAGAGACCCAGTACTTC. As protein: CASSLEAEQETQYF.

The chain links TRBV15 to TRBJ1-1; 10 bases align to TRBD1. CDR3 size: 15 residues. Germline V gene sequence: CDR1 LNHNV, CDR2 YYDKDF (reference sequence). The V gene end was trimmed by 5 bases and the J gene end by 4 bases; junction bases not matched to a gene: 7. CDR3 region: CATSSRDRGLTEAFF. CDR3 sequence (DNA): TGTGCCACCAGCTCCCGGGACAGGGGTCTCACTGAAGCTTTCTTT.

This clonotype has more than one count but fewer than ten. V usage is TRBV7-8 and J usage is TRBJ1-2, with unresolved D. V shed 3 bases and J shed 8 bases, with 16 bases lying between them. CDR1 and CDR2 from the germline V gene are SGHVS and FQNEAQ. This CDR3 comprises 14 residues. DNA of the CDR3: TGTGCCAGCAGCTTCGAGTACGGTCCTATCGGCTACACCTTC. Translation: CASSFEYGPIGYTF. The whole variable domain, filled in from reference TRBV7-8 and TRBJ1-2, reads GAGVSQSPRYKVAKRGQDVALRCDPISGHVSLFWYQQALGQGPEFLTYFQNEAQLDKSGLPSDRFFAERPEGSVSTLKIQRTQQEDSAVYLCASSFEYGPIGYTFGSGTRLTVV.

This clonotype was observed at least ten times. The J gene is TRBJ2-5, the V gene TRBV7-9; 7 bases map to TRBD1. The germline gives CDR1 SEHNR, CDR2 FQNEAQ (reference sequence). This CDR3 comprises 17 residues. Losses at the gene ends were 4 bases for V and 5 bases for J; bases not matched to a gene: 16. CDR3 nucleotide sequence: TGTGCCAGCAGCTCCCGCCCCGGACAGGCCCTGGGGGAGACCCAGTACTTC. It is translated as CASSSRPGQALGETQYF.

J is TRBJ1-2 and V is TRBV6-5, with TRBD1 matching over 8 bases. The CDR3 length is 17 residues. V lost 6 bases to trimming and J lost 2 bases; unmatched junction nucleotides: 14. Germline V gives CDR1 MNHEY, CDR2 SVGAGI. Here the CDR3 reads CASSMTGALHPNYGYTF. The CDR3 nucleotides are TGTGCCAGCAGCATGACAGGGGCACTTCACCCGAACTATGGCTACACCTTC.

Only a few counts were recorded for this clonotype. The V call is TRBV7-3, the J call TRBJ2-1, with 11 bases matching TRBD2. Looked up from germline, CDR1 is SGHTA and CDR2 is FQGTGA. The CDR3 is 15 amino acids. V gave up 6 bases and J gave up 8 bases; unmatched junction bases: 9. In DNA form, the CDR3 reads TGTGCCAGCAGTAATAGCGGGGGGGCCTTCGATGAGCAGTTCTTC. Its translation: CASSNSGGAFDEQFF.

This clonotype occurred many times. The chain links TRBV7-6 to TRBJ2-3; possibly TRBD1 for D (6 bases). Germline V gives CDR1 SGHVS, CDR2 FNYEAQ. The CDR3 contains 15 residues. The V and J ends lost 2 bases and 2 bases respectively, with 11 bases between them. The CDR3 DNA reads TGTGCCAGCAGCTTAATACAGGGTCCCACAGATACGCAGTATTTT. Translated: CASSLIQGPTDTQYF.

The rearrangement joins TRBV5-1 to TRBJ1-1, with TRBD1 identical over 10 bases. The CDR3 runs to 15 residues. With V trimmed by 4 bases and J by 1 base, 4 bases remained unmatched. Germline loops: CDR1 SGHRS, CDR2 YFSETQ. CDR3 DNA sequence: TGCGCCAGCAGCGGAGGGACAGGGGAGAACACTGAAGCTTTCTTT. This translates into CASSGGTGENTEAFF.

On this clonotype itself: One base away lies a much larger clone, so this may be a sequencing read error. The chain carries TRBV7-6 and TRBJ2-1, with 13 bases that match TRBD2. V lost 5 bases to trimming and J lost 5 bases; unmatched junction nucleotides: 9. The CDR3 has 17 residues. Germline CDR1 reads SGHVS; CDR2 reads FNYEAQ. CDR3 bases: TGTGCCAGCAGCCGTCCGACTAGCGGGGGGTCTCACAATGAGCAGTTCTTC. Translation: CASSRPTSGGSHNEQFF. Supplemented by reference TRBV7-6 and TRBJ2-1, the full variable domain reads GAGVSQSPRYKVTKRGQDVALRCDPISGHVSLYWYRQALGQGPEFLTYFNYEAQQDKSGLPNDRFSAERPEGSISTLTIQRTEQRDSAMYRCASSRPTSGGSHNEQFFGPGTRLTVL.

This clonotype came up once. The chain recombines TRBV19 with TRBJ1-5; 8 bases align to TRBD1. Germline V CDR1 and CDR2: LNHDA, SQIVND (reference sequence). This CDR3 has 16 residues. V shed 7 bases, J shed 2 bases, and the junction held 10 bases outside the gene matches. In DNA form, the CDR3 reads TGTGCCAGTACCTTAGGGACAGGTGGGGGCAATCAGCCCCAGCATTTT. It is translated as CASTLGTGGGNQPQHF.

In its sample, this clonotype was seen a few times. The chain couples TRBV7-8 to TRBJ2-7; D is possibly TRBD1 or TRBD2 (7 bases each). From germline, CDR1 is SGHVS and CDR2 FQNEAQ. There are 16 residues in the CDR3. With 3 bases removed from V and 2 bases from J, the gap between germline ends came to 17 bases. The CDR3 here is CASSLPLQGGPYEQYF. CDR3 DNA: TGTGCCAGCAGCTTGCCCCTCCAGGGGGGGCCCTACGAGCAGTACTTC.

The gene calls are TRBV11-1 and TRBJ2-7; TRBD1 matches 9 bases. Unmatched junction bases numbered 10, after V lost 2 bases and J lost 5 bases. The germline gives CDR1 SGHAT, CDR2 FQDESV (reference sequence). The CDR3 is made up of 16 amino acids. The CDR3 region has the DNA TGTGCCAGCAGCTTATTCGGACAGGGGCTCTTGGACGAGCAGTACTTC. Its protein is CASSLFGQGLLDEQYF.

This clonotype appeared many times. The DNA of the CDR3 is TGTGCCAGCAGTTCCCCTTCGGGGACTGAAGCTTTCTTT. Translation: CASSSPSGTEAFF. The genes are TRBV12-3 or TRBV12-4 and TRBJ1-1; D remains ambiguous. The length of the CDR3 is 13 residues. Between the trimmed V and J ends, which lost 4 bases and 5 bases, there was a span of 11 bases.

The chain combines TRBV27 with TRBJ2-1, with a tentative D call TRBD1 (5 bases). V lost 4 bases and J lost 12, with 13 bases in between. This CDR3 contains 12 residues. Germline V gives CDR1 MNHEY, CDR2 SMNVEV (reference sequence). In DNA form, the CDR3 reads TGTGCCAGCAGTTCCAGGGCACTTGGGCAGTTCTTC. It translates to CASSSRALGQFF.

This chain joins TRBV5-5 and TRBJ2-7, with TRBD1 identical over 9 bases. V lost 0 bases, J lost 3 bases, and 7 bases stayed unmatched. Germline V gene lookup returns CDR1 SGHKS and CDR2 YYEKEE (reference sequence). This CDR3 region has 16 residues. The CDR3 loop is CASSLVSGTGYYEQYF. CDR3 DNA: TGTGCCAGCAGCTTGGTCTCCGGGACAGGGTACTACGAGCAGTACTTC.

This clonotype has only a few counts. The chain recombines TRBV6-1 with TRBJ1-1; D not certain. V was cut by 2 bases and J by 1 base, with 5 bases left in between. The germline CDR1 and CDR2 sequences are MNHNS and SASEGT. This CDR3 is 13 amino acids long. For the CDR3, the DNA is TGTGCCAGCAGTGAATGGGCGAACACTGAAGCTTTCTTT. Its protein product is CASSEWANTEAFF.

The chain uses TRBV5-6 and TRBJ1-4; no clear D gene. From germline, CDR1 is SGHDT and CDR2 YYEEEE. Trimming removed 4 bases at V and 1 base at J, with 11 bases between. CDR3 length: 15 residues. CDR3 nucleotides: TGTGCCAGCAGCCGATCAGGTGAAACTAATGAAAAACTGTTTTTT. As protein: CASSRSGETNEKLFF.

This clonotype was seen a handful of times. This chain links TRBV6-5 with TRBJ1-1; D perhaps matches TRBD1 (5 bases). The CDR3 runs to 17 residues. Trimming cost V 8 bases and J 2 bases, with 24 bases left between them. Germline assignment: CDR1 MNHEY and CDR2 SVGAGI. Here the CDR3 reads CASVGGSIWEFNTEAFF. The DNA of the CDR3 is TGTGCCAGCGTCGGGGGAAGTATCTGGGAATTCAACACTGAAGCTTTCTTT.

This chain links TRBV5-1 with TRBJ2-1; 10 bases are a match to TRBD2. CDR1 and CDR2 from the germline V gene are SGHRS and YFSETQ. With 4 bases clipped from V and 3 bases from J, the junction kept 19 bases outside the gene matches. This CDR3 has 20 amino acids. CDR3 bases: TGCGCCAGCAGCCTCGGACTAGCGGCGGACCACACACCAAACTACAATGAGCAGTTCTTC. Residues: CASSLGLAADHTPNYNEQFF.